This record concerns one TCR beta chain sequence. Its antigen is undetermined. This CDR3 has 16 residues. The V and J ends lost 1 base and 4 bases respectively, with 16 bases between them. Germline V lookup: CDR1 SEHNR, CDR2 FQNEAQ (reference sequence). Produced via immunoSEQ multiplex PCR; TCRdb's table is partial and in-frame only. The sample holds around 170,000 clones, more than 75% seen once. The data stem from a study of cytomegalovirus exposure and HLA in healthy donors. Study background: The platform used for the approximately 130 validation repertoires matched that of the approximately 710 first-cohort repertoires, a later analysis reported.

Study results and limitations: While the bulk of TCR sequences proved rare, some public TCRs turned up in many donors.

The sample taken for sequencing was PBMCs. This TCR was sampled from a man aged 18 to 30 in good health and CMV-seronegative. This chain links TRBV7-9 with TRBJ1-2; D might be TRBD1 (5 bases). CDR3 in amino acids: CASSLVSGYGGYGYTF. CDR3 DNA: TGTGCCAGCAGCTTAGTGTCCGGGTACGGGGGCTATGGCTACACCTTC. The full variable domain, its missing parts supplied by reference TRBV7-9 and TRBJ1-2, is DTGVSQNPRHKITKRGQNVTFRCDPISEHNRLYWYRQTLGQGPEFLTYFQNEAQLEKSRLLSDRFSAERPKGSFSTLEIQRTEQGDSAMYLCASSLVSGYGGYGYTFGSGTRLTVV.